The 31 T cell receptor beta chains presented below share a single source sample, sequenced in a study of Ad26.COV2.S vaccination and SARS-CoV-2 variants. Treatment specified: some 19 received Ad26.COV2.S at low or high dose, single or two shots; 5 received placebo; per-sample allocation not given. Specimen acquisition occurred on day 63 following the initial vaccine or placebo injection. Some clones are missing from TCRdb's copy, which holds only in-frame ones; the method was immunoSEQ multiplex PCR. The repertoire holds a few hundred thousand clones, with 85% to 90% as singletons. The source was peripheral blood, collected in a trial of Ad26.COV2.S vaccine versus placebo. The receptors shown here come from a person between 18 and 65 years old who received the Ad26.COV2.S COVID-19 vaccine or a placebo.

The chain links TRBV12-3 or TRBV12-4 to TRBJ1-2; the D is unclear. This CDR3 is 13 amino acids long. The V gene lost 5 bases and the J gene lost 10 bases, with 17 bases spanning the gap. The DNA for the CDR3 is TGTGCCAGCAGTCTCGACACGTTCTCCACCTACACCTTC. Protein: CASSLDTFSTYTF.

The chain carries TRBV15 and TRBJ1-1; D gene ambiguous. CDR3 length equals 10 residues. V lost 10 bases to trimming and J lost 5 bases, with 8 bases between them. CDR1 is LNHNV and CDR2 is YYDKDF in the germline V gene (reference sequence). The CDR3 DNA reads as TGTGCCATACTGGGGACTGAAGCTTTCTTT. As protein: CAILGTEAFF.

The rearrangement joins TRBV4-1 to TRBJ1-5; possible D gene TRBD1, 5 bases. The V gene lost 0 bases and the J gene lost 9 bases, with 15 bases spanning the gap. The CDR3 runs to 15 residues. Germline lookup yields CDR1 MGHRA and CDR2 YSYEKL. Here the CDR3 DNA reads TGCGCCAGCAGCCAAGACGAGGGGCTTTGGTGGCCCCAGCATTTT. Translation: CASSQDEGLWWPQHF.

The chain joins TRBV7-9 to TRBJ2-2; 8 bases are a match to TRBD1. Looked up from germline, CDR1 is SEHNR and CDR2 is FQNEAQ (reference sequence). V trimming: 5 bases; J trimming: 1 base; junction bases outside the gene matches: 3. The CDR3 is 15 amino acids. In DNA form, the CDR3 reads TGTGCCAGCAGCCCCGGACAGGGGAACACCGGGGAGCTGTTTTTT. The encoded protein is CASSPGQGNTGELFF.

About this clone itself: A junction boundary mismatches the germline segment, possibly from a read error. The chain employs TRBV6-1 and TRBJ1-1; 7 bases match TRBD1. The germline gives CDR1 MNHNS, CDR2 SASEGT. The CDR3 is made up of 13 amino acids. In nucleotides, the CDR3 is TGTGCCAGCAGGGAAGACAGGGCCACTGAAGCTTTCTTT. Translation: CASREDRATEAFF.

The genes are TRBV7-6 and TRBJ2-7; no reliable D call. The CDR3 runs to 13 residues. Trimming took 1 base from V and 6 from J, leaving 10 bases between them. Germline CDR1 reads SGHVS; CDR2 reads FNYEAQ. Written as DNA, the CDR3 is TGTGCCAGCAGCTTAGTGGGGAAGGGCGAGCAGTACTTC. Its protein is CASSLVGKGEQYF.

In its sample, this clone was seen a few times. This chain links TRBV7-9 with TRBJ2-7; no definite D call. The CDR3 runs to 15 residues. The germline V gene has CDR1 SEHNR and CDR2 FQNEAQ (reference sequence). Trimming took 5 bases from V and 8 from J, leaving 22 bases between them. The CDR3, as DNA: TGTGCCAGCAGCCCCCCTGACCATACTATGATTCAGCAGTACTTC. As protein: CASSPPDHTMIQQYF.

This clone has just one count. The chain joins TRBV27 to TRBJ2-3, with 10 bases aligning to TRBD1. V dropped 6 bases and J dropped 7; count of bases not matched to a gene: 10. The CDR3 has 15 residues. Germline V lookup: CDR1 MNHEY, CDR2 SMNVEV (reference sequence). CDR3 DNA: TGTGCCAGCAGCCCGCTGGACAGGGGGAGGTATACGCAGTATTTT. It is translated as CASSPLDRGRYTQYF.

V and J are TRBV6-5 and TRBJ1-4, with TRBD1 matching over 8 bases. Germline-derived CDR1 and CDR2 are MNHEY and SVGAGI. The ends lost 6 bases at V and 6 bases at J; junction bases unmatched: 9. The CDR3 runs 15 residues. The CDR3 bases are TGTGCCAGCAGCCGACAGGGGCGAGGGGATGAAAAACTGTTTTTT. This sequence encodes CASSRQGRGDEKLFF.

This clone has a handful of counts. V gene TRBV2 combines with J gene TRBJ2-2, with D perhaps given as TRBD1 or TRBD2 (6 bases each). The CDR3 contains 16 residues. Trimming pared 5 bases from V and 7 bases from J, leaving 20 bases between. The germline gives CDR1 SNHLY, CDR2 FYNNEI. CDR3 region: CASSKGDSTRGGELFF. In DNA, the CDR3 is TGTGCCAGCAGTAAGGGGGACTCGACCAGGGGCGGGGAGCTGTTTTTT.

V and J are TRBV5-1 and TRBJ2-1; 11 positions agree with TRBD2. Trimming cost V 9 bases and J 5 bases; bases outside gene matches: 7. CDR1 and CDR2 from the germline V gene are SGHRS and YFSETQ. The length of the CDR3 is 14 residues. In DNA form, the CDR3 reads TGCGCCACTAGCGGGGGGCCTCGTGACAATGAGCAGTTCTTC. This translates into CATSGGPRDNEQFF. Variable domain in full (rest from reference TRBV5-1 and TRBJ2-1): KAGVTQTPRYLIKTRGQQVTLSCSPISGHRSVSWYQQTPGQGLQFLFEYFSETQRNKGNFPGRFSGRQFSNSRSEMNVSTLELGDSALYLCATSGGPRDNEQFFGPGTRLTVL.

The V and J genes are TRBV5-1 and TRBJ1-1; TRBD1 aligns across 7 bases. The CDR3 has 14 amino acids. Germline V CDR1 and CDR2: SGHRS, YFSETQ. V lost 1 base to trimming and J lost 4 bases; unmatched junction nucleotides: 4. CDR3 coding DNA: TGCGCCAGCAGCTTGTCGCACAGGGGCACTGAAGCTTTCTTT. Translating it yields CASSLSHRGTEAFF.

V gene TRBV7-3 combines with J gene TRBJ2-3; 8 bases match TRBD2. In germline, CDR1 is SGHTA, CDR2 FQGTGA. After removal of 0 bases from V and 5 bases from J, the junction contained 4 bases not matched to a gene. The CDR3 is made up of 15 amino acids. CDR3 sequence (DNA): TGTGCCAGCAGCTTAACAGCGGGGGCCAGAGATACGCAGTATTTT. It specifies CASSLTAGARDTQYF.

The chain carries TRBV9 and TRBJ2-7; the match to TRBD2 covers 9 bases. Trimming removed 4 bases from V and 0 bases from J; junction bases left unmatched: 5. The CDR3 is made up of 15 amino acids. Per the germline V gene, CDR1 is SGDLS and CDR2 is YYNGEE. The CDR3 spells CASSHLAGSSYEQYF. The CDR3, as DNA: TGTGCCAGCAGCCATCTAGCGGGGAGCTCCTACGAGCAGTACTTC. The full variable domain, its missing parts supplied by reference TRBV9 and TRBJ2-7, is DSGVTQTPKHLITATGQRVTLRCSPRSGDLSVYWYQQSLDQGLQFLIQYYNGEERAKGNILERFSAQQFPDLHSELNLSSLELGDSALYFCASSHLAGSSYEQYFGPGTRLTVT.

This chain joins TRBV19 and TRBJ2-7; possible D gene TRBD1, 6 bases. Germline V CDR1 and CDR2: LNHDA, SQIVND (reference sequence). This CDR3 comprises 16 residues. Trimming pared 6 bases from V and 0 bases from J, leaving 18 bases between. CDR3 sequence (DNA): TGTGCCAGTAGCCCCAACCACCAGGGGTCCTCCTACGAGCAGTACTTC. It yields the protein CASSPNHQGSSYEQYF.

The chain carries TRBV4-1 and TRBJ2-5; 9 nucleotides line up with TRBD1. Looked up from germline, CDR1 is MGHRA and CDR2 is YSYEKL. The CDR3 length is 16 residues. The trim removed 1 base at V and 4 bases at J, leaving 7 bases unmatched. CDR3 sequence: CASSQVTQGAGETQYF. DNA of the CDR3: TGCGCCAGCAGCCAAGTCACACAGGGGGCAGGAGAGACCCAGTACTTC.

CDR3 region: CASSQVSGYSYEQYF. The CDR3 bases are TGTGCCAGCAGCCAAGTATCGGGTTACTCCTACGAGCAGTACTTC. J is TRBJ2-7 and V is TRBV3-1 (or the pseudogene TRBV3-2); unclear D gene. The CDR3 consists of 15 residues. Germline V gene lookup returns CDR1 LGHDT and CDR2 YNNKEL (reference sequence). The ends were cut back, 1 base at V and 0 bases at J, with 10 bases in the middle.

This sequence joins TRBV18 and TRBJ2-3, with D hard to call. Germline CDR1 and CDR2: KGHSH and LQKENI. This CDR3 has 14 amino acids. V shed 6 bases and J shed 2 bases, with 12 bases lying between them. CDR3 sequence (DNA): TGTGCCAGCTCGCCCCCCCTGGTCACAGATACGCAGTATTTT. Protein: CASSPPLVTDTQYF.

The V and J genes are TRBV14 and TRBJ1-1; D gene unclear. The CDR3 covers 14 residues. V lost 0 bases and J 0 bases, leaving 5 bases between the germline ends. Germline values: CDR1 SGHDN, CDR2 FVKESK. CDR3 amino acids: CASSQDRVNTEAFF. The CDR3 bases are TGTGCCAGCAGCCAAGATAGGGTGAACACTGAAGCTTTCTTT.

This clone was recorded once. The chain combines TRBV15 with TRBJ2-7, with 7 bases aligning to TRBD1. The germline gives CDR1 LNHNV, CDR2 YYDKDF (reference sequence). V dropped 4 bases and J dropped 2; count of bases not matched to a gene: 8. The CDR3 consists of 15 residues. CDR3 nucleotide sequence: TGTGCCACCAGCAAAGGCCGGGACAGTACCTACGAGCAGTACTTC. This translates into CATSKGRDSTYEQYF.

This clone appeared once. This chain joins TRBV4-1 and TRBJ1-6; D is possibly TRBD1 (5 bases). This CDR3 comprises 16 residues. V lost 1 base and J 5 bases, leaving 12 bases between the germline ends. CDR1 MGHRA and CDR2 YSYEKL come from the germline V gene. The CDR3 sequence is CASSQVRGVDNSPLHF. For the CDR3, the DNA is TGCGCCAGCAGCCAAGTTCGGGGCGTTGATAATTCACCCCTCCACTTT.

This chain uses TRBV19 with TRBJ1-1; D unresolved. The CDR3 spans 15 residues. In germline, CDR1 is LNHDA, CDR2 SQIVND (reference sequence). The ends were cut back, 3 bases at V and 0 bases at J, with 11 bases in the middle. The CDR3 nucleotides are TGTGCCAGTAGTATGACCGCGGTTATGAACACTGAAGCTTTCTTT. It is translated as CASSMTAVMNTEAFF.

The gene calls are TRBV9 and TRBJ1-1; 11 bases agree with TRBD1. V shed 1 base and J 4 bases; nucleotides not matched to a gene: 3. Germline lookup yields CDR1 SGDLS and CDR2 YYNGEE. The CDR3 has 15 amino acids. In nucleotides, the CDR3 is TGTGCCAGCAGCGTATCCGGGACAGGGGGCACTGAAGCTTTCTTT. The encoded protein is CASSVSGTGGTEAFF. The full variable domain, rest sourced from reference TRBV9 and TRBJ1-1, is DSGVTQTPKHLITATGQRVTLRCSPRSGDLSVYWYQQSLDQGLQFLIQYYNGEERAKGNILERFSAQQFPDLHSELNLSSLELGDSALYFCASSVSGTGGTEAFFGQGTRLTVV.

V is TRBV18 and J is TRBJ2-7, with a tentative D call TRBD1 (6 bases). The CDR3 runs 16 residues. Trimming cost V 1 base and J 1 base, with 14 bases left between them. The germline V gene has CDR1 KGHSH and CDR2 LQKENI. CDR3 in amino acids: CASSPRVQGQSYEQYF. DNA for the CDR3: TGTGCCAGCTCACCACGGGTGCAGGGACAATCCTACGAGCAGTACTTC.

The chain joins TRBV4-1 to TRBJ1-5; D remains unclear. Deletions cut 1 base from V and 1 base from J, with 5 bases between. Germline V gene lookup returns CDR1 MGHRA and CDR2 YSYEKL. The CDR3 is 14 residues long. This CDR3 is CASSQAQSNQPQHF. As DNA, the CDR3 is TGCGCCAGCAGCCAAGCTCAGAGCAATCAGCCCCAGCATTTT.

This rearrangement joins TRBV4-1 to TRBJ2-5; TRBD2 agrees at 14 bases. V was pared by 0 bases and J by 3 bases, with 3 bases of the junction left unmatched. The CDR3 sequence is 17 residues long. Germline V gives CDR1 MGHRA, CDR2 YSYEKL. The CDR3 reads CASSQDGTSGGEETQYF. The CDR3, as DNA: TGCGCCAGCAGCCAAGATGGGACTAGCGGGGGTGAAGAGACCCAGTACTTC.

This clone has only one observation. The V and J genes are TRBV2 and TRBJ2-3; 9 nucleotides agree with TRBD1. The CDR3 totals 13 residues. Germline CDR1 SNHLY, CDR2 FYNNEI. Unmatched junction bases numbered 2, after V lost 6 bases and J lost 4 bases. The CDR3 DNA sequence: TGTGCCAGCAGGACAGGGGGTTCAGATACGCAGTATTTT. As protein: CASRTGGSDTQYF. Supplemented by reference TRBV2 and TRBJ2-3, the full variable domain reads EPEVTQTPSHQVTQMGQEVILRCVPISNHLYFYWYRQILGQKVEFLVSFYNNEISEKSEIFDDQFSVERPDGSNFTLKIRSTKLEDSAMYFCASRTGGSDTQYFGPGTRLTVL.

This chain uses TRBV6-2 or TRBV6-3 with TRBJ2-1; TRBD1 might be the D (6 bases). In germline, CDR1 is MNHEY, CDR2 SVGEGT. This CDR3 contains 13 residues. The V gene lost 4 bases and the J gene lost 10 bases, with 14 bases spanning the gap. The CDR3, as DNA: TGTGCCAGCAGTTGGGGGCCATCGGGGGAGCAGTTCTTC. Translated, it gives CASSWGPSGEQFF.

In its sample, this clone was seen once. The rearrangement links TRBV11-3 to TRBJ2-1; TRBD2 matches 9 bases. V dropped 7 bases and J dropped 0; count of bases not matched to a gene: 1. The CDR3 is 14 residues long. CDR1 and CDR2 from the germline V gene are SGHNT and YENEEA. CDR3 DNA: TGTGCCAGCAAGCGGGGGGACTCCTACAATGAGCAGTTCTTC. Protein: CASKRGDSYNEQFF.

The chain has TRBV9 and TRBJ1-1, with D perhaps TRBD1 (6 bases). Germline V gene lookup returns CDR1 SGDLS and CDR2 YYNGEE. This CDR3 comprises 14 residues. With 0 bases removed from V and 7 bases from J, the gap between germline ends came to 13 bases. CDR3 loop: CASSVGGQPLEAFF. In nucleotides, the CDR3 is TGTGCCAGCAGCGTAGGTGGACAGCCACTTGAAGCTTTCTTT.

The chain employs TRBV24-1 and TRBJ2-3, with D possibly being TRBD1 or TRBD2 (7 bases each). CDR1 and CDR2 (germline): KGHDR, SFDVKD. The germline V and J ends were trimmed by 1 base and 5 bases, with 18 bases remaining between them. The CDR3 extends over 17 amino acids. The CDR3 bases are TGTGCCACCAGTGATTTCAGGGGGGGTACTGAATTAGATACGCAGTATTTT. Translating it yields CATSDFRGGTELDTQYF.